These 9 T cell receptor beta chains originate from one sample sequenced in a study of naive and memory T cell subsets. The beta constant-region primer was an equimolar mix of two oligonucleotides covering TRBC1 and TRBC2. Ligated cDNA was amplified by four rounds of PCR with nested alpha and beta constant-region primers and SP2. TCRdb reanalysed the UMI-ligation and nested PCR reads using MiXCR and keeps one entry per CDR3 protein. The sample has roughly 80,000 distinct CDR3 sequences, about 10% seen once. Material: naive CD8+ T cells from blood. Source of these receptors: a human donor in good health.

This clonotype was recorded many times. The gene calls are TRBV12-3 or TRBV12-4 and TRBJ2-1; D gene unclear. Trimming pared 3 bases from V and 9 bases from J, leaving 6 bases between. The CDR3 is 11 residues long. CDR3 amino acids: CASSFPGEQFF. CDR3 bases: TGTGCCAGCAGTTTCCCCGGTGAGCAGTTCTTC.

This clonotype was observed a few times. The chain employs TRBV28 and TRBJ2-7, with a weak D call TRBD1 (6 bases). This CDR3 spans 15 amino acids. Germline V gene data show CDR1 as MDHEN and CDR2 as SYDVKM. V was trimmed by 5 bases and J by 3 bases, leaving 17 bases between them. Written as DNA, the CDR3 is TGTGCCAGCAGTACCCGGACAGATCGAGGCTACGAGCAGTACTTC. This codes for CASSTRTDRGYEQYF. Full variable domain (outside the CDR3, taken from reference TRBV28 and TRBJ2-7): DVKVTQSSRYLVKRTGEKVFLECVQDMDHENMFWYRQDPGLGLRLIYFSYDVKMKEKGDIPEGYSVSREKKERFSLILESASTNQTSMYLCASSTRTDRGYEQYFGPGTRLTVT.

This CDR3 is CASSPVSGSVGSYGYTF. The CDR3 DNA follows: TGTGCCAGCAGCCCGGTTTCGGGGTCAGTAGGATCATATGGCTACACCTTC. This chain connects TRBV7-9 to TRBJ1-2; the D is unclear. Trimming pared 5 bases from V and 5 bases from J, leaving 24 bases between. The germline CDR1 and CDR2 sequences are SEHNR and FQNEAQ (reference sequence). The CDR3 extends over 17 amino acids.

This clonotype has just a few counts. The chain couples TRBV6-5 to TRBJ2-7, with D tentatively TRBD1 (5 bases). The CDR3 consists of 13 residues. CDR1 MNHEY and CDR2 SVGAGI come from the germline V gene. Deletions cut 6 bases from V and 3 bases from J, with 12 bases between. The CDR3 loop is CASSVDRNYEQYF. The CDR3 DNA sequence: TGTGCCAGCAGCGTTGACAGAAACTACGAGCAGTACTTC.

The V gene is TRBV4-3, the J gene TRBJ2-7, with D tentatively TRBD1 (5 bases). The V and J ends lost 4 bases and 0 bases respectively, with 16 bases between them. Per the germline V gene, CDR1 is LGHNA and CDR2 is YSLEER. This CDR3 spans 16 amino acids. CDR3 sequence: CASSLRTPGPSYEQYF. In nucleotides, the CDR3 is TGCGCCAGCAGCCTGAGGACACCGGGTCCCTCCTACGAGCAGTACTTC.

This clonotype was seen at least ten times. The CDR3 protein is CASSGGTGQSPYEQYF. The CDR3 coding sequence is TGTGCCAGCAGCGGAGGGACAGGGCAGTCCCCCTACGAGCAGTACTTC. This chain connects TRBV7-6 to TRBJ2-7; 9 bases agree with TRBD1. Unmatched junction bases numbered 10, after V lost 5 bases and J lost 2 bases. Germline assignment: CDR1 SGHVS and CDR2 FNYEAQ. The CDR3 length is 16 residues.

This clonotype was found a few times. The J gene is TRBJ2-3, the V gene TRBV6-9; TRBD2 agrees at 7 bases. Germline V gene data show CDR1 as MNHGY and CDR2 as SVAAGI. V gave up 7 bases and J gave up 2 bases; unmatched junction bases: 12. This CDR3 region has 16 residues. DNA for the CDR3: TGTGCCAGCATCTGGGGAGGGAGCAATTTCACAGATACGCAGTATTTT. It specifies CASIWGGSNFTDTQYF.

This rearrangement joins TRBV21-1 to TRBJ2-1; the table calls TRBD1, which could not be checked here. TRBV21-1 is a pseudogene. The CDR3 spans 16 residues. In DNA, the CDR3 is TGTGCCAGCAGCCCCTGGGGGTTAAGCTCCTACAATGAGCAGTTCTTC. Translating gives CASSPWGLSSYNEQFF.

The rearrangement links TRBV3-1 to TRBJ2-7, with D hard to call. The CDR3 covers 15 residues. The germline V and J ends were trimmed by 0 bases and 2 bases, with 11 bases remaining between them. Germline loops: CDR1 LGHDT, CDR2 YNNKEL (reference sequence). This CDR3 is CASSQEISGPYEQYF. The CDR3 DNA sequence: TGTGCCAGCAGCCAAGAAATTTCGGGTCCCTACGAGCAGTACTTC.